The rows below give T cell receptor beta chains drawn from one sample of a study of T cell responses to AZD1222 COVID-19 vaccine. TCRdb's copy holds only in-frame clones and misses some; the assay was immunoSEQ multiplex PCR. In the table there are about 140,000 clones, 85% to 95% of which are singletons. The specimen comprised peripheral blood, sampled on day 0 of AZD1222 vaccination. These receptors originate from an adult in good health. CDR3s include the opening cysteine and the closing phenylalanine or tryptophan. The D gene is left open where the match is weak. Clone size is stated in some rows and not others, as once, few, many or a class when expanded.

V: TRBV12-3/TRBV12-4
size: -
D: -
J: TRBJ2-5
DNA: TGTGCCAGCAGCCCTAACCGGGAGACCCAGTACTTC
CDR3: CASSPNRETQYF

V: TRBV18
size: once
D: TRBD1
J: TRBJ1-2
DNA: TGTGCCAGCTCACCGGACAGGGATAACTATGGCTACACCTTC
CDR3: CASSPDRDNYGYTF

V: TRBV18
size: -
D: -
J: TRBJ1-3
DNA: TGTGCCAGCTCTCCTTATGACGGAGTACGATCAGGAAACACCATATATTTT
CDR3: CASSPYDGVRSGNTIYF

V: TRBV28
size: -
D: -
J: TRBJ1-2
DNA: TGTGCCAGCAGTTTCCCAGAGGACCGGTATGGCTACACCTTC
CDR3: CASSFPEDRYGYTF

V: TRBV5-1
size: -
D: TRBD2
J: TRBJ2-1
DNA: TGCGCCAGCAGACACGCGGGGGGGAACTACAATGAGCAGTTCTTC
CDR3: CASRHAGGNYNEQFF

V: TRBV7-9
size: -
D: -
J: TRBJ1-2
DNA: TGTGCCAGCAGCTTAGACGGGGGCTATGGCTACACCTTC
CDR3: CASSLDGGYGYTF

V: TRBV5-1
size: -
D: -
J: TRBJ2-5
DNA: TGCGCCAGCAGCCGGGACTTGACGATGGAGACCCAGTACTTC
CDR3: CASSRDLTMETQYF

V: TRBV28
size: -
D: TRBD1
J: TRBJ2-3
DNA: TGTGCCAGCAGCTTGGGGCAGGGGGCAGATACGCAGTATTTT
CDR3: CASSLGQGADTQYF

V: TRBV7-3
size: -
D: -
J: TRBJ2-5
DNA: TGTGCCAGCAGCTTATCAGGGCAAGAGACCCAGTACTTC
CDR3: CASSLSGQETQYF

V: TRBV19
size: -
D: -
J: TRBJ2-3
DNA: TGTGCCAGTTCTCCTATGGGCACAGATACGCAGTATTTT
CDR3: CASSPMGTDTQYF

V: TRBV5-8
size: -
D: -
J: TRBJ2-2
DNA: TGTGCCAGCAGCATAGAGAACACCGGGGAGCTGTTTTTT
CDR3: CASSIENTGELFF

V: TRBV6-6
size: -
D: TRBD1
J: TRBJ1-2
DNA: TGTGCCAGCAGTTACTCTCGGGACAGGGGAAACTATGGCTACACCTTC
CDR3: CASSYSRDRGNYGYTF

V: TRBV7-8
size: -
D: -
J: TRBJ1-5
DNA: TGTGCCAGCAGCTTGGGCCTTACAGTGGCTGGGACCCAGCATTTT
CDR3: CASSLGLTVAGTQHF

V: TRBV4-3
size: -
D: -
J: TRBJ1-1
DNA: TGCGCCAGCAGCCAGCCCGGACAGAGCACTGAAGCTTTCTTT
CDR3: CASSQPGQSTEAFF

V: TRBV11-2
size: once
D: -
J: TRBJ1-1
DNA: TGTGCCAGCAGCTTTAAGCGCACTGAAGCTTTCTTT
CDR3: CASSFKRTEAFF

V: TRBV27
size: once
D: TRBD2
J: TRBJ2-7
DNA: TGTGCCAGCAGTTGGCGACTAGCGGGTTTCGACGAGCAGTACTTC
CDR3: CASSWRLAGFDEQYF

V: TRBV27
size: -
D: -
J: TRBJ2-5
DNA: TGTGCCAGCAGTTCGGTAACCAACCAAGAGACCCAGTACTTC
CDR3: CASSSVTNQETQYF

V: TRBV5-1
size: -
D: TRBD1
J: TRBJ1-2
DNA: TGCGCCAGCAGCCCGGACAGGCGACATAACTATGGCTACACCTTC
CDR3: CASSPDRRHNYGYTF

V: TRBV7-9
size: -
D: -
J: TRBJ2-3
DNA: TGTGCCAGCAGCTTAAGAGCTAGCACAGATACGCAGTATTTT
CDR3: CASSLRASTDTQYF

V: TRBV7-9
size: -
D: -
J: TRBJ2-1
DNA: TGTGCCAGCAGCCCCCCGGTCGGGGCCATTTACAATGAGCAGTTCTTC
CDR3: CASSPPVGAIYNEQFF

V: TRBV6-5
size: -
D: TRBD2
J: TRBJ2-7
DNA: TGTGCCAGCAAGACCCGACTAGCGGGAGACGAGCAGTACTTC
CDR3: CASKTRLAGDEQYF

V: TRBV6-4
size: -
D: TRBD1
J: TRBJ2-7
DNA: TGTGCCAGGCGACAGGGGACGTTCTCTGACGAGCAGTACTTC
CDR3: CARRQGTFSDEQYF

V: TRBV19
size: -
D: -
J: TRBJ1-5
DNA: TGTGCCAGTAGTATAGCTTCCGGGCGGACACCCCAGCATTTT
CDR3: CASSIASGRTPQHF

V: TRBV27
size: -
D: -
J: TRBJ2-7
DNA: TGTGCCAGCAGTCTGAGGGTCGGGTACGAGCAGTACTTC
CDR3: CASSLRVGYEQYF